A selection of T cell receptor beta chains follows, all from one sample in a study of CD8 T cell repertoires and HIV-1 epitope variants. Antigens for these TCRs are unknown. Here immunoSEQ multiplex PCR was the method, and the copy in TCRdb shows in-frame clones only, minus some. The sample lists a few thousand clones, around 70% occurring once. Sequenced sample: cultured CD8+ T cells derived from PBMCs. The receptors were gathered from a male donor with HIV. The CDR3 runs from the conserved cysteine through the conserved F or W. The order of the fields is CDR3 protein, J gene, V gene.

CASSPSSSNQPQHF | TRBJ1-5 | TRBV28
CASSPQGRGQPQHF | TRBJ1-5 | TRBV6-6
CASSHQLTPLHEKLFF | TRBJ1-4 | TRBV7-6
CASSPGGSEQFF | TRBJ2-1 | TRBV28
CASSLVGPYEQYF | TRBJ2-7 | TRBV5-4
CATSRSRENTGELFF | TRBJ2-2 | TRBV15
CASSLELAMNTEAFF | TRBJ1-1 | TRBV11-2
CASSGTGVTGELFF | TRBJ2-2 | TRBV4-3
CASSQGGAVQETQYF | TRBJ2-5 | TRBV7-7
CASSQEVGGLGTDTQYF | TRBJ2-3 | TRBV4-3
CASSKQGAAPYEQFF | TRBJ2-1 | TRBV5-6
CASSFGTGAYEQYF | TRBJ2-7 | TRBV5-1
CASSSGSSRGNQPQHF | TRBJ1-5 | TRBV28
CASSRGGPNEQFF | TRBJ2-1 | TRBV27
CASSQEDRATDTQYF | TRBJ2-3 | TRBV4-1
CASSLPLGLNYGYTF | TRBJ1-2 | TRBV28
CASSKPTTYEQYF | TRBJ2-7 | TRBV6-5
CASRPPRGAGQPQHF | TRBJ1-5 | TRBV28
CASSLKQGEGSYNEQFF | TRBJ2-1 | TRBV27
CASSRTLIEQGLFHFYNEQFF | TRBJ2-1 | TRBV4-1
CASSLEGLINTGELFF | TRBJ2-2 | TRBV5-1
CASSSGVRSYEQYF | TRBJ2-7 | TRBV7-8
CASSPTTGGIYGYTF | TRBJ1-2 | TRBV18
CASSLNTGGELFF | TRBJ2-2 | TRBV7-6
CASSPTLQGPNEKLFF | TRBJ1-4 | TRBV4-3
CATSRDRGWWTEAFF | TRBJ1-1 | TRBV15
CASSSSFWTSVNNEQFF | TRBJ2-1 | TRBV7-8
CASSRDRVPYSNQPQHF | TRBJ1-5 | TRBV16
CASTPGDRGPYGYGYTF | TRBJ1-2 | TRBV28
CAWSVRGLQPQHF | TRBJ1-5 | TRBV30
CASSDGFGPRMDIQYF | TRBJ2-4 | TRBV2
CASSPEIDRATYGYTF | TRBJ1-2 | TRBV4-3
CASTLGNTEAFF | TRBJ1-1 | TRBV28
CASSFGTGPYEQYF | TRBJ2-7 | TRBV5-4
CASSFGTGGYEQYF | TRBJ2-7 | TRBV2
CASRLGISGANVLTF | TRBJ2-6 | TRBV5-6
CASSHLYEQYF | TRBJ2-7 | TRBV28
CASSLAGVNEQFF | TRBJ2-1 | TRBV11-2
CASSQESRWPYNEQFF | TRBJ2-1 | TRBV4-3
CASRGVNTEAFF | TRBJ1-1 | TRBV7-9
CASSSGSNEQFF | TRBJ2-1 | TRBV7-9
CASSATGGTYEQYF | TRBJ2-7 | TRBV28
CASSDTRTHANYGYTF | TRBJ1-2 | TRBV25-1
CASSPIEYGTSGNNEQFF | TRBJ2-1 | TRBV5-6
CASSLDQGAQNAEKLFF | TRBJ1-4 | TRBV5-1
CATAWDVPNEQFF | TRBJ2-1 | TRBV28
CAPRGSGEYNEQFF | TRBJ2-1 | TRBV6-4
CASRPYVSSGNTIYF | TRBJ1-3 | TRBV5-1
CAISVAAGRDSNQPQHF | TRBJ1-5 | TRBV10-3
CASSLYGTGGFDEQYF | TRBJ2-7 | TRBV27
CSVGQDFNSPLHF | TRBJ1-6 | TRBV29-1
CASSYEVGGLNTEAFF | TRBJ1-1 | TRBV5-1
CASSESLRLGTDTQYF | TRBJ2-3 | TRBV10-2
CASSPDSQGVIF | TRBJ1-1 | TRBV11-2
CATSSSTGQPQHF | TRBJ1-5 | TRBV15